The 7 T cell receptor beta chains below come from one sample, sequenced in a study of shared clonotypes between healthy human individuals. CD45RO-negative, CCR7-selected cells formed the naive CD8 fraction, which excluded terminally differentiated effector memory CD45RA+ cells. The method was immunoSEQ multiplex PCR; TCRdb's version includes in-frame clones alone and lacks a portion of them. The repertoire holds roughly 2,000,000 clones, with 85% to 95% as singletons. The sample comprised naive CD8+ T cells sorted from blood. The source is a man between 18 and 35 years old in good health.

On this clone: Other DNA variants within this sample encode the same CDR3. The chain uses TRBV6-5 and TRBJ2-3; D is uncertain. Germline CDR1 and CDR2: MNHEY and SVGAGI. The CDR3 has 11 amino acids. V dropped 5 bases and J dropped 5 bases, with 5 bases sitting between them. The CDR3 is CASSPGDTQYF. The CDR3 DNA is TGTGCCAGCAGTCCGGGAGATACGCAGTATTTT.

The chain carries TRBV10-1 and TRBJ1-1; TRBD1 is a possible D gene (6 bases). Germline assignment: CDR1 WNHNN and CDR2 SYGVQD (reference sequence). The V gene lost 0 bases and the J gene lost 1 base, with 12 bases spanning the gap. The CDR3 consists of 16 residues. CDR3 loop: CASSESGDTWNTEAFF. The DNA of the CDR3 is TGCGCCAGCAGTGAGTCAGGGGACACCTGGAACACTGAAGCTTTCTTT.

This sequence joins TRBV6-5 and TRBJ2-7; D is uncertain. Trimming took 5 bases from V and 6 from J, leaving 14 bases between them. The CDR3 is 13 amino acids. Germline-derived CDR1 and CDR2 are MNHEY and SVGAGI. The CDR3 here is CASSPLGYGEQYF. In DNA form, the CDR3 reads TGTGCCAGCAGTCCCCTAGGGTATGGCGAGCAGTACTTC.

This clone appeared a single time. The J gene is TRBJ1-5, the V gene TRBV4-1, with TRBD1 as a possible D gene (5 bases). The V end was cut by 0 bases, the J end by 4 bases, with 10 bases between. Germline V gives CDR1 MGHRA, CDR2 YSYEKL. The CDR3 extends over 15 amino acids. The CDR3 sequence: CASSQDRGLNQPQHF. Written as DNA, the CDR3 is TGCGCCAGCAGCCAAGATAGGGGTCTTAATCAGCCCCAGCATTTT.

The chain couples TRBV6-6 to TRBJ2-3, with D perhaps matching TRBD1 or TRBD2 (5 bases each). The CDR3 length is 14 residues. The germline V gene encodes CDR1 MNHNY and CDR2 SVGAGI (reference sequence). V was cut by 6 bases and J by 4 bases, with 14 bases left in between. The CDR3 DNA reads TGTGCCAGCAGCCTCTTGGGGGTTGCAGATACGCAGTATTTT. Its protein is CASSLLGVADTQYF.

This sequence joins TRBV19 and TRBJ2-5; no clear D gene. Germline-derived CDR1 and CDR2 are LNHDA and SQIVND (reference sequence). V dropped 7 bases and J dropped 5 bases, with 14 bases sitting between them. This CDR3 is built from 13 residues. The CDR3: CASKTTSHETQYF. CDR3 bases: TGTGCCAGTAAAACAACGTCTCACGAGACCCAGTACTTC.

V gene TRBV4-2 combines with J gene TRBJ2-3, with D possibly matching TRBD2 (6 bases). Between the trimmed V and J ends, which lost 1 base and 2 bases, there was a span of 22 bases. This CDR3 comprises 19 residues. Germline CDR1 reads LGHNA; CDR2 reads YNFKEQ. In nucleotides, the CDR3 is TGTGCCAGCAGCCAAGGTGGGGTCGGAGTGGGGGGTCCCACAGATACGCAGTATTTT. Its translation: CASSQGGVGVGGPTDTQYF.